The rows below give T cell receptor beta chains drawn from one sample of a study of CD4 T cells in relation to SARS-CoV-2 and coronaviruses. The antigens for these receptors are not known. The repertoire was sequenced with immunoSEQ multiplex PCR; TCRdb's copy has only in-frame clones and lacks some. Among approximately 20,000 clones listed, over 70% were seen once. The sequenced sample was CD4+ T cells from PBMCs, cultured in vitro. Receptors originate from a human donor in good health. Both conserved end residues are part of each CDR3. D genes are given only for firm matches. Some rows mark clone size as missing; the rest say once, few, many or name a class of expanded clone.

>-|-|TRBV14|TRBJ2-3
CASSHGLVPYTDTQYF
TGTGCCAGCAGCCATGGACTGGTTCCTTACACAGATACGCAGTATTTT
>TRBD1|-|TRBV12-5|TRBJ2-3
CASGTGQPTDTQYF
TGTGCTAGTGGTACGGGACAGCCTACAGATACGCAGTATTTT
>-|-|TRBV18|TRBJ2-2
CASSEMRGTNTGELFF
TGTGCCAGCTCGGAAATGCGCGGGACGAACACCGGGGAGCTGTTTTTT
>TRBD2|-|TRBV7-3|TRBJ2-1
CASSPGGRLLSEQFF
TGTGCCAGCAGCCCGGGCGGGAGGCTCCTGAGTGAGCAGTTCTTC
>-|-|TRBV7-2|TRBJ2-1
CASSLSGQLLNEQFF
TGTGCCAGCAGCTTATCAGGACAGCTCCTCAATGAGCAGTTCTTC
>-|-|TRBV7-2|TRBJ2-7
CASSNGFEQYF
TGTGCCAGCAGCAATGGGTTCGAGCAGTACTTC
>TRBD1|once|TRBV7-9|TRBJ1-2
CASSFYDREYGYTF
TGTGCCAGCAGCTTTTACGACAGGGAGTATGGCTACACCTTC
>TRBD1|-|TRBV10-1|TRBJ2-1
CAFRDREGGNEQFF
TGCGCCTTCCGGGACAGGGAAGGAGGGAATGAGCAGTTCTTC
>TRBD1|-|TRBV19|TRBJ2-7
CASSPRTGTYEQYF
TGTGCCAGTAGTCCTAGGACAGGGACCTACGAGCAGTACTTC
>-|-|TRBV7-8|TRBJ1-4
CASSFDLNEKLFF
TGTGCCAGCAGCTTCGACCTAAATGAAAAACTGTTTTTT
>-|-|TRBV6-5|TRBJ1-2
CASSSSIDNYGYTF
TGTGCCAGCAGTTCCTCCATAGATAACTATGGCTACACCTTC
>TRBD1|few|TRBV6-1|TRBJ2-2
CASSERSARGRGELFF
TGTGCCAGCAGTGAAAGGTCTGCCAGGGGGCGCGGGGAGCTGTTTTTT
>TRBD1|few|TRBV18|TRBJ1-3
CASSPPQDRGNTIYF
TGTGCCAGCTCACCACCGCAGGACAGGGGAAACACCATATATTTT
>-|-|TRBV7-9|TRBJ2-2
CASATGGELFF
TGTGCCAGCGCTACTGGCGGGGAGCTGTTTTTT
>-|-|TRBV3-1/TRBV3-2|TRBJ1-1
CASSLTQGRTEAFF
TGTGCCAGCAGCCTTACACAGGGTCGCACTGAAGCTTTCTTT
>-|-|TRBV2|TRBJ2-1
CASSEADVELF
TGTGCCAGCAGTGAAGCCGATGTGGAGCTCTTC
>TRBD1|medium-sized|TRBV5-8|TRBJ2-7
CASSRTGPYEQYF
TGTGCCAGCAGTCGGACAGGCCCATACGAGCAGTACTTC
>-|-|TRBV12-3/TRBV12-4|TRBJ2-5
CASSPQEETQYF
TGTGCCAGCAGTCCCCAAGAAGAGACCCAGTACTTC
>TRBD2|-|TRBV5-1|TRBJ2-1
CASSYRLAGEVTNEQFF
TGCGCCAGCAGCTATCGACTAGCGGGAGAGGTGACCAATGAGCAGTTCTTC
>-|few|TRBV2|TRBJ1-1
CASSLGRSEAFF
TGTGCCAGCAGTCTTGGTCGGTCTGAAGCTTTCTTT
>-|-|TRBV19|TRBJ2-5
CASGPTNTQETQYF
TGTGCCAGTGGCCCCACCAATACCCAAGAGACCCAGTACTTC
>-|once|TRBV7-2|TRBJ2-4
CASSPGQLKGNIQYF
TGTGCCAGCAGCCCCGGACAGCTGAAAGGAAACATTCAGTACTTC
>-|-|TRBV24-1|TRBJ2-3
CATSDSTSQGGTDTQYF
TGTGCCACCAGTGATTCTACCTCCCAGGGTGGGACAGATACGCAGTATTTT
>-|-|TRBV6-5|TRBJ1-5
CASSRENQPQHF
TGTGCCAGCAGTAGGGAGAATCAGCCCCAGCATTTT
>-|-|TRBV7-2|TRBJ2-7
CASSLNHGREQYF
TGTGCCAGCAGCTTAAATCACGGGCGCGAGCAGTACTTC
>-|-|TRBV6-6|TRBJ1-5
CASSSVGGGNQPQHF
TGTGCCAGCAGTTCGGTTGGAGGGGGCAATCAGCCCCAGCATTTT
>-|-|TRBV19|TRBJ1-5
CASRRRQGGYSNQPQHF
TGTGCCAGTAGGAGGAGGCAGGGAGGTTATAGCAATCAGCCCCAGCATTTT
>-|-|TRBV10-3|TRBJ1-6
CAISESSGINSPLHF
TGTGCCATCAGTGAGTCGTCAGGGATTAATTCACCCCTCCACTTT
>TRBD1|-|TRBV9|TRBJ2-1
CASSPPEQGAFNEQFF
TGTGCCAGCAGCCCCCCCGAGCAGGGGGCTTTCAATGAGCAGTTCTTC
>-|once|TRBV7-3|TRBJ2-7
CASSLGPGPSYEQYF
TGTGCCAGCAGCTTAGGCCCGGGTCCCTCCTACGAGCAGTACTTC
>TRBD1|-|TRBV10-3|TRBJ2-7
CAISEWFFGTGEDDEQYF
TGTGCCATCAGTGAATGGTTTTTTGGGACAGGGGAGGACGACGAGCAGTACTTC
>-|-|TRBV29-1|TRBJ2-5
CSVVSLQNQETQYF
TGCAGCGTTGTCTCATTGCAAAATCAAGAGACCCAGTACTTC
>TRBD1|-|TRBV30|TRBJ1-2
CAWSVLGQGNGYTF
TGTGCCTGGAGTGTACTTGGACAGGGGAATGGCTACACCTTC
>TRBD1|few|TRBV5-6|TRBJ1-5
CASSLADRAYSNQPQHF
TGTGCCAGCAGCTTGGCCGACAGGGCCTATAGCAATCAGCCCCAGCATTTT
>-|-|TRBV3-1/TRBV3-2|TRBJ2-3
CASSQASFDPPDTQYF
TGTGCCAGCAGCCAAGCCAGTTTCGATCCTCCGGATACGCAGTATTTT
>TRBD2|few|TRBV4-2|TRBJ2-1
CASSLGTSARHNEQFF
TGTGCCAGCAGCCTTGGGACTAGCGCAAGACACAATGAGCAGTTCTTC
>TRBD2|few|TRBV9|TRBJ2-2
CASTPTSGGIISNTGELFF
TGTGCCAGCACCCCAACTAGCGGGGGGATCATTTCGAACACCGGGGAGCTGTTTTTT
>-|-|TRBV6-1|TRBJ2-1
CASSEYGGLPNEQFF
TGTGCCAGCAGTGAATATGGGGGACTCCCCAATGAGCAGTTCTTC
>-|-|TRBV7-7|TRBJ2-6
CAIISNRESSGANVLTF
TGTGCTATCATTAGCAACAGGGAAAGCTCTGGGGCCAACGTCCTGACTTTC
>-|-|TRBV5-1|TRBJ2-5
CASSSGQPQETQYF
TGCGCCAGCAGCTCCGGACAGCCCCAAGAGACCCAGTACTTC
>-|few|TRBV19|TRBJ2-4
CASSSGHIQYF
TGTGCCAGTAGTTCCGGGCACATTCAGTACTTC
>TRBD2|-|TRBV4-1|TRBJ2-3
CASSRGTSGGYTDTQYF
TGCGCCAGCAGCCGGGGGACTAGCGGGGGATACACAGATACGCAGTATTTT
>TRBD1|few|TRBV9|TRBJ1-1
CASSARQGSNTEAFF
TGTGCCAGCAGCGCCAGACAGGGCTCGAACACTGAAGCTTTCTTT
>-|-|TRBV5-1|TRBJ1-1
CASSFNQNTEAFF
TGCGCCAGCAGCTTCAATCAGAACACTGAAGCTTTCTTT
>TRBD1|-|TRBV20-1|TRBJ1-2
CSASERTGGFYTF
TGCAGTGCTAGTGAACGGACAGGGGGCTTCTACACCTTC
>-|-|TRBV7-2|TRBJ2-1
CASSLGGWSRKSEQFF
TGTGCCAGCAGCTTAGGGGGGTGGTCCCGGAAGTCAGAGCAGTTCTTC
>TRBD2|-|TRBV29-1|TRBJ2-3
CSVPRTSVEDTQYF
TGCAGCGTTCCTAGGACTAGTGTTGAAGATACGCAGTATTTT
>-|-|TRBV6-5|TRBJ2-1
CASYSGSSYNEQFF
TGTGCCAGCTATAGCGGAAGCTCCTACAATGAGCAGTTCTTC
>TRBD1|-|TRBV5-6|TRBJ1-2
CASSLVDRESYGYTF
TGTGCCAGCAGCTTGGTGGACAGGGAGAGCTATGGCTACACCTTC
>-|once|TRBV27|TRBJ1-1
CASSPRQIKNTEAFF
TGTGCCAGCAGTCCTAGACAGATAAAGAACACTGAAGCTTTCTTT
>TRBD1|once|TRBV5-5|TRBJ2-1
CASSRTGLSSYNEQFF
TGTGCCAGCAGCCGGACAGGGCTGAGCTCCTACAATGAGCAGTTCTTC
>TRBD1|-|TRBV12-3/TRBV12-4|TRBJ2-2
CASKTGVGGELFF
TGTGCCAGCAAAACAGGGGTTGGCGGGGAGCTGTTTTTT
>TRBD2|-|TRBV29-1|TRBJ2-3
CSVGVAGSSTDTQYF
TGCAGCGTTGGAGTAGCGGGGTCTAGCACAGATACGCAGTATTTT
>TRBD2|-|TRBV5-1|TRBJ2-7
CASSFFSGRLYEQYF
TGCGCCAGCAGCTTCTTTAGCGGGAGGCTCTACGAGCAGTACTTC
>-|-|TRBV7-6|TRBJ2-5
CASSPRGAVTQYF
TGTGCCAGCAGCCCTCGGGGGGCGGTGACCCAGTACTTC
>-|-|TRBV2|TRBJ2-1
CASKNELVNEQFF
TGTGCCAGCAAGAATGAACTAGTCAATGAGCAGTTCTTC
>TRBD1|-|TRBV3-1/TRBV3-2|TRBJ1-5
CASSPGGTGDAQPQHF
TGTGCCAGCAGTCCTGGGGGGACAGGGGATGCTCAGCCCCAGCATTTT
>-|-|TRBV9|TRBJ2-5
CASSNRIGQTQYF
TGTGCCAGCAGCAATAGGATCGGGCAGACCCAGTACTTC
>-|-|TRBV4-1|TRBJ1-4
CASSQVSLDEKLFF
TGCGCCAGCAGCCAAGTAAGTCTCGATGAAAAACTGTTTTTT
>-|once|TRBV20-1|TRBJ1-5
CSARDQGAQHF
TGCAGTGCTAGAGATCAAGGGGCCCAGCATTTT